Listed below are T cell receptor beta chains from one sample, sequenced in a study of PD-1 blockade in classical Hodgkin lymphoma. The assay was immunoSEQ multiplex PCR, and TCRdb's table has in-frame clones only and misses some. This table has about 6,800 clones, 80% appearing once. The source material was CD4+ T cells from blood, sampled at baseline. Every receptor here comes from a human donor with classical Hodgkin lymphoma. Each CDR3 is given with its conserved first and last residue. The order of the fields is D gene, CDR3 length, clone size, J gene, V gene, CDR3 protein, CDR3 DNA. A D gene is named only where the DNA matches it firmly. Expanded clones get a size class; other rows say once, few or many, or leave the size out.

D gene: NA; CDR3 length: 18; clone size: NA; J gene: TRBJ2-3; V gene: TRBV9; CDR3 protein: CASSVGSVGQRLTDTQYF; CDR3 DNA: TGTGCCAGCAGCGTAGGGTCGGTTGGGCAGAGACTAACAGATACGCAGTATTTT
D gene: NA; CDR3 length: 15; clone size: NA; J gene: TRBJ1-6; V gene: TRBV2; CDR3 protein: CASSETGARNSPLHF; CDR3 DNA: TGTGCCAGCAGTGAAACGGGGGCCCGGAATTCACCCCTCCACTTT
D gene: TRBD2; CDR3 length: 16; clone size: NA; J gene: TRBJ2-1; V gene: TRBV9; CDR3 protein: CASSVVGGGDYNEQFF; CDR3 DNA: TGTGCCAGCAGCGTAGTTGGCGGGGGGGATTACAATGAGCAGTTCTTC
D gene: TRBD2; CDR3 length: 13; clone size: NA; J gene: TRBJ2-5; V gene: TRBV10-3; CDR3 protein: CATRTSGSETQYF; CDR3 DNA: TGTGCCACTAGGACTAGCGGGAGTGAGACCCAGTACTTC
D gene: NA; CDR3 length: 14; clone size: NA; J gene: TRBJ1-5; V gene: TRBV28; CDR3 protein: CASRPPGDGQPQHF; CDR3 DNA: TGTGCCAGCAGACCTCCGGGGGACGGTCAGCCCCAGCATTTT
D gene: NA; CDR3 length: 18; clone size: few; J gene: TRBJ1-5; V gene: TRBV15; CDR3 protein: CATSRDLGGSSNNQPQHF; CDR3 DNA: TGTGCCACCAGCAGAGATCTTGGGGGGTCGAGTAACAATCAGCCCCAGCATTTT
D gene: NA; CDR3 length: 15; clone size: NA; J gene: TRBJ1-4; V gene: TRBV19; CDR3 protein: CASSIRKATNEKLFF; CDR3 DNA: TGTGCCAGTAGTATCAGGAAAGCAACTAATGAAAAACTGTTTTTT
D gene: NA; CDR3 length: 14; clone size: few; J gene: TRBJ2-7; V gene: TRBV6-1; CDR3 protein: CASIVDAALLEQYF; CDR3 DNA: TGTGCCAGCATTGTCGACGCGGCTTTACTCGAGCAGTACTTC
D gene: NA; CDR3 length: 15; clone size: NA; J gene: TRBJ2-6; V gene: TRBV25-1; CDR3 protein: CASSDLGAGANVLTF; CDR3 DNA: TGTGCCAGCAGTGACCTTGGGGCCGGGGCCAACGTCCTGACTTTC
D gene: TRBD1; CDR3 length: 14; clone size: NA; J gene: TRBJ1-4; V gene: TRBV28; CDR3 protein: CASSPGGGGEKLFF; CDR3 DNA: TGTGCCAGCAGTCCAGGGGGCGGAGGTGAAAAACTGTTTTTT
D gene: TRBD1; CDR3 length: 17; clone size: NA; J gene: TRBJ1-5; V gene: TRBV4-1; CDR3 protein: CASSLNPGTGGDQPQHF; CDR3 DNA: TGCGCCAGCAGCCTCAACCCCGGGACAGGGGGCGATCAGCCCCAGCATTTT
D gene: NA; CDR3 length: 16; clone size: NA; J gene: TRBJ2-5; V gene: TRBV7-2; CDR3 protein: CASSPQASSGQETQYF; CDR3 DNA: TGTGCCAGCAGCCCACAGGCGAGTAGCGGCCAAGAGACCCAGTACTTC
D gene: TRBD2; CDR3 length: 14; clone size: NA; J gene: TRBJ2-7; V gene: TRBV10-3; CDR3 protein: CAISESAGGYEQYF; CDR3 DNA: TGTGCCATCAGTGAGAGTGCGGGAGGCTACGAGCAGTACTTC
D gene: TRBD2; CDR3 length: 16; clone size: NA; J gene: TRBJ2-1; V gene: TRBV15; CDR3 protein: CATSRDQTSGYNEQFF; CDR3 DNA: TGTGCCACCAGCAGAGATCAGACTAGCGGATACAATGAGCAGTTCTTC
D gene: NA; CDR3 length: 16; clone size: once; J gene: TRBJ2-5; V gene: TRBV21-1; CDR3 protein: CASSKRGSGPQETQYF; CDR3 DNA: TGTGCCAGCAGCAAACGGGGAAGCGGGCCACAAGAGACCCAGTACTTC
D gene: NA; CDR3 length: 15; clone size: NA; J gene: TRBJ2-1; V gene: TRBV21-1; CDR3 protein: CASSDGTSDYNEQFF; CDR3 DNA: TGTGCCAGCAGCGACGGGACTAGCGACTACAATGAGCAGTTCTTC
D gene: NA; CDR3 length: 16; clone size: NA; J gene: TRBJ2-7; V gene: TRBV5-1; CDR3 protein: CASSTQGGRRNDEQYF; CDR3 DNA: TGCGCCAGCAGCACCCAGGGGGGACGGAGGAACGACGAGCAGTACTTC
D gene: TRBD2; CDR3 length: 12; clone size: NA; J gene: TRBJ2-7; V gene: TRBV4-2; CDR3 protein: CASSQEGSGRSF; CDR3 DNA: TGTGCCAGCAGCCAAGAGGGTAGCGGGAGAAGCTTC
D gene: NA; CDR3 length: 16; clone size: NA; J gene: TRBJ1-6; V gene: TRBV7-9; CDR3 protein: CASSFGGVTYNSPLHF; CDR3 DNA: TGTGCCAGCAGCTTCGGAGGGGTCACCTATAATTCACCCCTCCACTTT
D gene: TRBD2; CDR3 length: 13; clone size: NA; J gene: TRBJ2-5; V gene: TRBV10-3; CDR3 protein: CATGREAQETQYF; CDR3 DNA: TGTGCCACCGGGAGGGAGGCTCAAGAGACCCAGTACTTC
D gene: NA; CDR3 length: 14; clone size: NA; J gene: TRBJ1-5; V gene: TRBV11-2; CDR3 protein: CASSLAQSGQPQHF; CDR3 DNA: TGTGCCAGCAGCTTAGCGCAGAGTGGTCAGCCCCAGCATTTT
D gene: TRBD1; CDR3 length: 14; clone size: NA; J gene: TRBJ2-2; V gene: TRBV6-1; CDR3 protein: CASSGTGYTGELFF; CDR3 DNA: TGTGCCAGCAGTGGGACAGGGTACACCGGGGAGCTGTTTTTT
D gene: NA; CDR3 length: 14; clone size: NA; J gene: TRBJ2-7; V gene: TRBV7-9; CDR3 protein: CASSFNRDIYEQYF; CDR3 DNA: TGTGCCAGCAGCTTCAACCGGGACATCTACGAGCAGTACTTC
D gene: NA; CDR3 length: 14; clone size: NA; J gene: TRBJ1-2; V gene: TRBV15; CDR3 protein: CATSSGGTNYGYTF; CDR3 DNA: TGTGCCACCAGCAGCGGGGGCACTAACTATGGCTACACCTTC
D gene: TRBD1; CDR3 length: 11; clone size: NA; J gene: TRBJ2-7; V gene: TRBV10-3; CDR3 protein: CAIRDSYEQYF; CDR3 DNA: TGTGCCATCCGGGACAGCTACGAGCAGTACTTC
D gene: NA; CDR3 length: 15; clone size: NA; J gene: TRBJ2-7; V gene: TRBV6-1; CDR3 protein: CASSEAVAPNYEQYF; CDR3 DNA: TGTGCCAGCAGTGAAGCTGTGGCTCCCAACTACGAGCAGTACTTC
D gene: NA; CDR3 length: 13; clone size: NA; J gene: TRBJ1-1; V gene: TRBV6-5; CDR3 protein: CASRPRTATEAFF; CDR3 DNA: TGTGCCAGCAGACCTCGGACAGCCACTGAAGCTTTCTTT
D gene: TRBD1; CDR3 length: 15; clone size: once; J gene: TRBJ2-2; V gene: TRBV30; CDR3 protein: CAWRTRDRYTGELFF; CDR3 DNA: TGTGCCTGGAGGACGAGGGACAGATACACCGGGGAGCTGTTTTTT
D gene: NA; CDR3 length: 16; clone size: NA; J gene: TRBJ2-3; V gene: TRBV19; CDR3 protein: CASSPRLAGSTDTQYF; CDR3 DNA: TGTGCCAGTAGCCCGAGGTTGGCGGGGAGCACAGATACGCAGTATTTT
D gene: TRBD1; CDR3 length: 13; clone size: few; J gene: TRBJ2-5; V gene: TRBV28; CDR3 protein: CASRETGVETQYF; CDR3 DNA: TGTGCCAGCAGGGAGACAGGGGTAGAGACCCAGTACTTC
D gene: NA; CDR3 length: 17; clone size: NA; J gene: TRBJ2-3; V gene: TRBV25-1; CDR3 protein: CASSPTLQGRGTDTQYF; CDR3 DNA: TGTGCCAGCAGTCCCACGCTCCAGGGTCGGGGCACAGATACGCAGTATTTT
D gene: NA; CDR3 length: 14; clone size: NA; J gene: TRBJ2-1; V gene: TRBV9; CDR3 protein: CASSVTSSYNEQFF; CDR3 DNA: TGTGCCAGCAGCGTAACTAGCTCCTACAATGAGCAGTTCTTC
D gene: NA; CDR3 length: 15; clone size: NA; J gene: TRBJ2-3; V gene: TRBV5-1; CDR3 protein: CASSSGDFARDTQYF; CDR3 DNA: TGCGCCAGCAGCTCCGGGGACTTCGCGAGGGATACGCAGTATTTT
D gene: TRBD2; CDR3 length: 15; clone size: NA; J gene: TRBJ2-7; V gene: TRBV7-9; CDR3 protein: CASSFLPGGNYEQYF; CDR3 DNA: TGTGCCAGCAGCTTTTTACCGGGGGGAAACTACGAGCAGTACTTC
D gene: TRBD2; CDR3 length: 18; clone size: NA; J gene: TRBJ2-5; V gene: TRBV18; CDR3 protein: CASSPQGALAGGKETQYF; CDR3 DNA: TGTGCCAGCTCACCACAGGGAGCGCTAGCGGGAGGGAAAGAGACCCAGTACTTC